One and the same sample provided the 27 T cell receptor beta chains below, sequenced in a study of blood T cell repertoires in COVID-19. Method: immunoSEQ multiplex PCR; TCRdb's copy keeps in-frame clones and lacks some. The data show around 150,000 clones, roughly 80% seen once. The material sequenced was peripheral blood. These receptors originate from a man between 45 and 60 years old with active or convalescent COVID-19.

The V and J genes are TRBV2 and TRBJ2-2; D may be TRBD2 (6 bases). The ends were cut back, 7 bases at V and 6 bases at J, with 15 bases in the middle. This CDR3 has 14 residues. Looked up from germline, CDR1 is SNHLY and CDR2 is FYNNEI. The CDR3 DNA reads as TGTGCCAGCACCCCCCCGACTAGTCCCGGGGAGCTGTTTTTT. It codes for CASTPPTSPGELFF.

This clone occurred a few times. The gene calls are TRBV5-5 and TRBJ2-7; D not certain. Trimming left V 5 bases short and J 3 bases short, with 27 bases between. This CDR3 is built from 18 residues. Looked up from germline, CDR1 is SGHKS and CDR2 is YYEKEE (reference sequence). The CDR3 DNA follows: TGTGCCAGCAGGTACCGCCGGTCAGCGCAACTTTTGGGCTACGAGCAGTACTTC. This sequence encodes CASRYRRSAQLLGYEQYF.

The CDR3 sequence is CASSVTSGERSGANVLTF. The CDR3 coding sequence is TGTGCCAGCAGTGTTACTAGCGGAGAGCGATCTGGGGCCAACGTCCTGACTTTC. The chain has TRBV27 and TRBJ2-6; 8 bases are shared with TRBD2. Germline-derived CDR1 and CDR2 are MNHEY and SMNVEV (reference sequence). CDR3 length: 18 amino acids. The V and J ends lost 5 bases and 1 base, in that order; junction bases with no gene match: 10. The full variable domain, with the rest looked up from reference TRBV27 and TRBJ2-6, is EAQVTQNPRYLITVTGKKLTVTCSQNMNHEYMSWYRQDPGLGLRQIYYSMNVEVTDKGDVPEGYKVSRKEKRNFPLILESPSPNQTSLYFCASSVTSGERSGANVLTFGAGSRLTVL.

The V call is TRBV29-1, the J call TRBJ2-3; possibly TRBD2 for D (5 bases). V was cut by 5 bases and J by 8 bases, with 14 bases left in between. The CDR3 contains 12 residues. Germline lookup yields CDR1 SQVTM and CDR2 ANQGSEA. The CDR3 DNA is TGCAGCGTTCGGGAACCCACGGGTACGCAGTATTTT. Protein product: CSVREPTGTQYF.

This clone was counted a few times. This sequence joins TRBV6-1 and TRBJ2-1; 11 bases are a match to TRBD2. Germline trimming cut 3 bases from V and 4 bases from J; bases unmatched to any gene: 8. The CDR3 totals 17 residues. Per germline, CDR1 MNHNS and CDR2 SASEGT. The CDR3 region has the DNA TGTGCCAGCAGTGACCCCGGGACTAGCGGACTATACAATGAGCAGTTCTTC. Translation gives CASSDPGTSGLYNEQFF.

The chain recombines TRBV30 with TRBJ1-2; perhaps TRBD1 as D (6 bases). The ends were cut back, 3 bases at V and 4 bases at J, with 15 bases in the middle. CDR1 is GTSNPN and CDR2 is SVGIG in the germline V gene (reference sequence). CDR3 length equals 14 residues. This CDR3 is CAWSPRGGGYGYTF. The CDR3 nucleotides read TGTGCCTGGAGCCCAAGGGGGGGTGGCTATGGCTACACCTTC.

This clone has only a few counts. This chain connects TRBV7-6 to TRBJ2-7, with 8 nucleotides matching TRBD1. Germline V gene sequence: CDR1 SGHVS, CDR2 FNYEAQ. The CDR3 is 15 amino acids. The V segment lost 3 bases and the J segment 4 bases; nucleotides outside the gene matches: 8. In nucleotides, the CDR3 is TGTGCCAGCAGCTTCACCGGGACAGGAGGTTACGAGCAGTACTTC. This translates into CASSFTGTGGYEQYF.

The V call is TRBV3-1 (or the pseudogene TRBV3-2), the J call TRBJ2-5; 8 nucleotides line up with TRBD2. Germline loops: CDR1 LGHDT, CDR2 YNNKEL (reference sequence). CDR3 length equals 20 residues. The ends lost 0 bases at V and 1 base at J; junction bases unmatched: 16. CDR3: CASSQDRAIRAGAGQETQYF. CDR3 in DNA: TGTGCCAGCAGCCAAGATCGGGCCATTAGAGCGGGAGCGGGCCAAGAGACCCAGTACTTC.

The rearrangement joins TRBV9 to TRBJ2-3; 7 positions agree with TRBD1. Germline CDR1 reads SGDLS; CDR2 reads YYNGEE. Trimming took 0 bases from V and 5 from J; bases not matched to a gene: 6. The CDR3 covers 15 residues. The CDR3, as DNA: TGTGCCAGCAGCGTAGTTACAGGGGTCGAAGATACGCAGTATTTT. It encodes CASSVVTGVEDTQYF.

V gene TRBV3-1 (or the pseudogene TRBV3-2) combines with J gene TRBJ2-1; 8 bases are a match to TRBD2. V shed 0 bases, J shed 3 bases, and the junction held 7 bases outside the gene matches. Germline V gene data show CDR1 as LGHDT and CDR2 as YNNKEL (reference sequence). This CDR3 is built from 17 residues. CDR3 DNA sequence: TGTGCCAGCAGCCAAGATCCCCGCGGGAGGAGCTACAATGAGCAGTTCTTC. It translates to CASSQDPRGRSYNEQFF.

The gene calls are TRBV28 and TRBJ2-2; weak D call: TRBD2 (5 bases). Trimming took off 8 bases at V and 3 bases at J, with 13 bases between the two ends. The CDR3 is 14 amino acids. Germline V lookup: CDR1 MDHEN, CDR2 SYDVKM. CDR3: CASYDSAYTGELFF. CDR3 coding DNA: TGTGCCAGCTACGATAGCGCCTACACCGGGGAGCTGTTTTTT.

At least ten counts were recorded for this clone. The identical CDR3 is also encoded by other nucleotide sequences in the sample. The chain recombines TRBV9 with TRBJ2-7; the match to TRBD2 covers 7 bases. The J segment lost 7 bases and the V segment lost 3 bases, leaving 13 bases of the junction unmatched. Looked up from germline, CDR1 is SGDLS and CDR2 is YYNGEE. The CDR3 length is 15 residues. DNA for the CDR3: TGTGCCAGCAGCGGCGGGACCACACAAGCGGGGGAGCAGTACTTC. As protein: CASSGGTTQAGEQYF.

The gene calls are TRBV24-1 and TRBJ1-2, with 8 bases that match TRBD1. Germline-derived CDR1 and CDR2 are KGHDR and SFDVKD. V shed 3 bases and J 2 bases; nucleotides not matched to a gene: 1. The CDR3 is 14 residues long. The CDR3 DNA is TGTGCCACCAGTGATACAGGGGGAAACTATGGCTACACCTTC. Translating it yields CATSDTGGNYGYTF.

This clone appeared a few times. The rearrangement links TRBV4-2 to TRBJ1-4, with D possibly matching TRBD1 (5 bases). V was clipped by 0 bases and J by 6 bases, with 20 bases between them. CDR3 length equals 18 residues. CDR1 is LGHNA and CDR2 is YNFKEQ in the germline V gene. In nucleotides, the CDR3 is TGTGCCAGCAGCCAAGAAACCCCCCCAGCAGGGAGGGATGAAAAACTGTTTTTT. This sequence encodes CASSQETPPAGRDEKLFF.

CDR3 sequence: CASSPAGQGWTEAFF. CDR3 bases: TGTGCCAGCAGTCCGGCCGGACAGGGATGGACTGAAGCTTTCTTT. This chain uses TRBV28 with TRBJ1-1, with 8 bases that match TRBD1. Germline CDR1 is MDHEN and CDR2 is SYDVKM. With 5 bases clipped from V and 5 bases from J, the junction kept 10 bases outside the gene matches. The CDR3 length is 15 residues.

In DNA, the CDR3 is TGCAGTGCTAGTCGACTGGACAGGTGGGATCAGCCCCAGCATTTT. Encoded protein: CSASRLDRWDQPQHF. The chain recombines TRBV20-1 with TRBJ1-5; 7 bases are shared with TRBD1. Trimming cost V 3 bases and J 5 bases; bases outside gene matches: 10. This CDR3 has 15 residues. In germline, CDR1 is DFQATT, CDR2 SNEGSKA (reference sequence).

The CDR3 spells CASTRGDTGELFF. As DNA, the CDR3 is TGTGCCAGCACCAGGGGGGACACCGGGGAGCTGTTTTTT. This rearrangement joins TRBV28 to TRBJ2-2; D is perhaps TRBD1 (7 bases). CDR1 MDHEN and CDR2 SYDVKM come from the germline V gene. V was cut by 7 bases and J by 3 bases, with 9 bases left in between. This CDR3 region has 13 residues.

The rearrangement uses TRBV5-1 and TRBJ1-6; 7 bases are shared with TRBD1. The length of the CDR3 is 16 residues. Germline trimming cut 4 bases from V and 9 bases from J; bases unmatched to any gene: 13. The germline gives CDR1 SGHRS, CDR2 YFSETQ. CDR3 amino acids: CASSLGRQGSGSPLHF. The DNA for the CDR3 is TGCGCCAGCAGCCTAGGAAGACAGGGATCCGGTTCACCCCTCCACTTT.

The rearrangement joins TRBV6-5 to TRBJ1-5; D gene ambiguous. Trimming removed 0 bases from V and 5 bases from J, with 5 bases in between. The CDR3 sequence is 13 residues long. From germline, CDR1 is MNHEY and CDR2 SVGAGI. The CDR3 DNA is TGTGCCAGCAGTTACTCAACAGATCAGCCCCAGCATTTT. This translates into CASSYSTDQPQHF.

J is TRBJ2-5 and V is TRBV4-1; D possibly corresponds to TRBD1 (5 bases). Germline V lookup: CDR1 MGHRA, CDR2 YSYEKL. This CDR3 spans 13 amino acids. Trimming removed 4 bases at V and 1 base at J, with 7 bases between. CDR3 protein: CASSRRVQETQYF. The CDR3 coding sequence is TGCGCCAGCAGCCGCAGGGTCCAAGAGACCCAGTACTTC.

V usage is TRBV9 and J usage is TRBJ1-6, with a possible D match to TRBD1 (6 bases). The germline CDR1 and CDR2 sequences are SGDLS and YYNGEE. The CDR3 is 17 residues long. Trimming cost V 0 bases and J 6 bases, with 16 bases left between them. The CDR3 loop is CASSVDDGGALNSPLHF. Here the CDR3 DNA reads TGTGCCAGCAGCGTAGATGACGGGGGGGCCCTTAATTCACCCCTCCACTTT.

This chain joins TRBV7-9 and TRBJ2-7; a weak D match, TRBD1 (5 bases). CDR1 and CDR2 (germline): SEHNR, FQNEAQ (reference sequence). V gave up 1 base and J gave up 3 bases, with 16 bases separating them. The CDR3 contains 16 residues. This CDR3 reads CASSLVRRSDSYEQYF. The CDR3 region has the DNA TGTGCCAGCAGCTTAGTGCGCCGGAGTGACAGCTACGAGCAGTACTTC.

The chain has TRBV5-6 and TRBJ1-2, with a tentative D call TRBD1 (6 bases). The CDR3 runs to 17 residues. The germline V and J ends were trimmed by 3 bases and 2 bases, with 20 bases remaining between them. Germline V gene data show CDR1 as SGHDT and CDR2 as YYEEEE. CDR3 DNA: TGTGCCAGCAGCTCCGGGATTCACAGGGCCCTAAACTATGGCTACACCTTC. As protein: CASSSGIHRALNYGYTF.

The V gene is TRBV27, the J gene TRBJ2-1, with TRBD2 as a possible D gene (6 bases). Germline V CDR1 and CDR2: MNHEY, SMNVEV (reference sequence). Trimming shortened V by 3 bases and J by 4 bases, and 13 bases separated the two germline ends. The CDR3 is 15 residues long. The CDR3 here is CASSLGMEGYNEQFF. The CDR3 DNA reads TGTGCCAGCAGTTTGGGGATGGAGGGTTACAATGAGCAGTTCTTC.

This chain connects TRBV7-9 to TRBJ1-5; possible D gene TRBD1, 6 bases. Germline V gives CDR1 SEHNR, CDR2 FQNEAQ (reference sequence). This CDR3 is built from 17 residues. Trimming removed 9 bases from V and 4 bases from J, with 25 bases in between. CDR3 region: CARPLTGATEGNQPQHF. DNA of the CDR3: TGTGCCAGGCCATTGACAGGAGCAACCGAAGGTAATCAGCCCCAGCATTTT. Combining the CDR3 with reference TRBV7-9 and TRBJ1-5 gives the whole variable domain DTGVSQNPRHKITKRGQNVTFRCDPISEHNRLYWYRQTLGQGPEFLTYFQNEAQLEKSRLLSDRFSAERPKGSFSTLEIQRTEQGDSAMYLCARPLTGATEGNQPQHFGDGTRLSIL.

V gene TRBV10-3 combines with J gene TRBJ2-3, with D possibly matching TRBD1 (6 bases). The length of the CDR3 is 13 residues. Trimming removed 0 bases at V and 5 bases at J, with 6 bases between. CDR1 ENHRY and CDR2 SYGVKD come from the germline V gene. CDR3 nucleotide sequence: TGTGCCATCAGTGAGTCGACAGGAGATACGCAGTATTTT. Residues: CAISESTGDTQYF.

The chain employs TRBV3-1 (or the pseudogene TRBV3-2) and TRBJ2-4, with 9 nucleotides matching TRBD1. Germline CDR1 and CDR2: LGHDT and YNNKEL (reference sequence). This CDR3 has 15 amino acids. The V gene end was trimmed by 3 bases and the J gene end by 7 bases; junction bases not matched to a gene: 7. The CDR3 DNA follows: TGTGCCAGCAGCCAGACCCCGGGGACAGGGAACATTCAGTACTTC. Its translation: CASSQTPGTGNIQYF.